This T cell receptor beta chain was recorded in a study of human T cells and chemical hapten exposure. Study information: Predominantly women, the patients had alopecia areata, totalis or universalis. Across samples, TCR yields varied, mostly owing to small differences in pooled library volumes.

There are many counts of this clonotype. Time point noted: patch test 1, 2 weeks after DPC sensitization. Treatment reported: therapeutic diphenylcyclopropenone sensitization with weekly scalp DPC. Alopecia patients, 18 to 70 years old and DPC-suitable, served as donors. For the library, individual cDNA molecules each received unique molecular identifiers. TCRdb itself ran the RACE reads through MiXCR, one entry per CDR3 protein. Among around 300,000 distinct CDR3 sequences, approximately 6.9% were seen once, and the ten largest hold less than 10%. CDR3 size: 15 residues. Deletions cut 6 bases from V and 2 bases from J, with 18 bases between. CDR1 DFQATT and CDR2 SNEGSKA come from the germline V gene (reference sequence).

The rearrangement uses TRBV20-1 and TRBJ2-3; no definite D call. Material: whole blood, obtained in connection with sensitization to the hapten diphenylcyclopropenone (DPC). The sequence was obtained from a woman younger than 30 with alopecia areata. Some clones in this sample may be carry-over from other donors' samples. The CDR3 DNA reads TGCAGTGCGGGTGGCTTGGGCACCAACACAGATACGCAGTATTTT. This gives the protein CSAGGLGTNTDTQYF.